What follows is one TCR beta chain and its context. Its antigen is unknown. This sample was included in a study of blood T cells in healthy people across ages. Whole-study results and caveats: A conclusive naive versus antigen-experienced comparison was prevented by the unsorted PBMCs.

Isolated per sample were at least 6.5 million PBMCs. The extraction recovered at least 6 micrograms of total RNA per sample. Together with a sample-barcoded 5' primer, a J-beta primer mix was included in a second PCR lasting roughly 6 to 12 cycles. TCRdb fed the 5' RACE reads into MiXCR, producing one record per CDR3 protein. Of 1 million to 1.2 million distinct CDR3 sequences in the sample, around two fifths were seen once. The germline CDR1 and CDR2 sequences are SGHRS and YFSETQ. The CDR3 totals 13 residues. The V gene lost 4 bases and the J gene lost 10 bases, with 17 bases spanning the gap. The gene calls are TRBV5-1 and TRBJ1-1; D not resolved. Material for sequencing was blood. The TCR sequence derives from a man aged 18 to 30 in good health. The CDR3 loop reads CASSVGFGEAAFF. Here the CDR3 DNA reads TGCGCCAGCAGCGTGGGGTTCGGGGAGGCAGCTTTCTTT.